The rows below give T cell receptor beta chains drawn from one sample of a study of memory CD4+ T cells and cytomegalovirus serostatus. The assay was immunoSEQ multiplex PCR, and TCRdb's table has in-frame clones only and misses some. The data hold just under 60,000 clones, with 80% to 85% observed a single time. The sample was memory CD4+ T cells from blood. The receptors were sampled from an adult in good health and CMV-seronegative. The CDR3 runs from the conserved cysteine through the conserved F or W. D genes are given only for firm matches. Only some rows state a clone size, as once, few, many or a class for expanded clones.

j_gene: TRBJ1-4
v_gene: TRBV7-9
d_gene: NA
abundance: NA
CDR3aa: CASSEIWGASPTNEKLFF
CDR3nt: TGTGCCAGCAGCGAAATATGGGGGGCATCTCCAACTAATGAAAAACTGTTTTTT

j_gene: TRBJ1-4
v_gene: TRBV18
d_gene: NA
abundance: once
CDR3aa: CASSPARGGLNEKLFF
CDR3nt: TGTGCCAGCTCACCGGCTCGGGGGGGCCTTAATGAAAAACTGTTTTTT

j_gene: TRBJ1-2
v_gene: TRBV7-3
d_gene: TRBD1
abundance: NA
CDR3aa: CASSLAGTGGYYGYTF
CDR3nt: TGTGCCAGCAGCTTAGCCGGGACAGGGGGCTACTATGGCTACACCTTC

j_gene: TRBJ2-7
v_gene: TRBV19
d_gene: NA
abundance: NA
CDR3aa: CASRGTSSYEQYF
CDR3nt: TGTGCCAGTAGGGGGACATCCTCCTACGAGCAGTACTTC

j_gene: TRBJ1-4
v_gene: TRBV7-6
d_gene: TRBD1
abundance: NA
CDR3aa: CASSLALTGGILNEKLFF
CDR3nt: TGTGCCAGCAGCTTAGCATTGACAGGGGGAATCTTAAATGAAAAACTGTTTTTT

j_gene: TRBJ2-7
v_gene: TRBV5-8
d_gene: TRBD2
abundance: NA
CDR3aa: CASSLAGGYYEQYF
CDR3nt: TGTGCCAGCAGCTTGGCCGGGGGGTACTACGAGCAGTACTTC

j_gene: TRBJ1-6
v_gene: TRBV7-8
d_gene: NA
abundance: NA
CDR3aa: CASRIRESYNSPLHF
CDR3nt: TGTGCCAGCCGAATAAGGGAGTCCTATAATTCACCCCTCCACTTT

j_gene: TRBJ2-1
v_gene: TRBV6-5
d_gene: NA
abundance: NA
CDR3aa: CASSRQSYNEQFF
CDR3nt: TGTGCCAGCAGTAGACAGTCCTACAATGAGCAGTTCTTC

j_gene: TRBJ1-1
v_gene: TRBV2
d_gene: NA
abundance: NA
CDR3aa: CASSSRGGNTEAFF
CDR3nt: TGTGCCAGCAGTTCCAGGGGCGGTAACACTGAAGCTTTCTTT

j_gene: TRBJ1-2
v_gene: TRBV5-4
d_gene: TRBD1
abundance: NA
CDR3aa: CASSKGQDYGYTF
CDR3nt: TGTGCCAGCAGTAAAGGACAGGACTATGGCTACACCTTC

j_gene: TRBJ2-2
v_gene: TRBV18
d_gene: NA
abundance: NA
CDR3aa: CASSPRMGAGELFF
CDR3nt: TGTGCCAGCTCACCGAGGATGGGCGCCGGGGAGCTGTTTTTT

j_gene: TRBJ2-2
v_gene: TRBV5-4
d_gene: TRBD2
abundance: NA
CDR3aa: CASSLGLAGANTGELFF
CDR3nt: TGTGCCAGCAGCCTGGGACTAGCGGGCGCAAACACCGGGGAGCTGTTTTTT

j_gene: TRBJ1-2
v_gene: TRBV6-5
d_gene: TRBD1
abundance: once
CDR3aa: CASSPRDSRIGGYTF
CDR3nt: TGTGCCAGCAGCCCCAGGGACAGCCGAATCGGTGGCTACACCTTC

j_gene: TRBJ2-1
v_gene: TRBV6-5
d_gene: TRBD2
abundance: NA
CDR3aa: CASRRSGSSYNEQFF
CDR3nt: TGTGCCAGCAGACGAAGCGGGAGCTCCTACAATGAGCAGTTCTTC

j_gene: TRBJ2-2
v_gene: TRBV18
d_gene: NA
abundance: NA
CDR3aa: CASSPNSALELFF
CDR3nt: TGTGCCAGCTCACCAAATTCGGCATTGGAGCTGTTTTTT

j_gene: TRBJ1-1
v_gene: TRBV19
d_gene: TRBD1
abundance: NA
CDR3aa: CASSPRKTGASFGTEAFF
CDR3nt: TGTGCCAGTAGTCCCCGTAAGACAGGGGCTTCTTTCGGCACTGAAGCTTTCTTT

j_gene: TRBJ2-7
v_gene: TRBV7-9
d_gene: TRBD2
abundance: NA
CDR3aa: CASVSGTSGVEQYF
CDR3nt: TGTGCCAGCGTATCCGGGACTAGCGGGGTAGAGCAGTACTTC

j_gene: TRBJ2-5
v_gene: TRBV5-1
d_gene: NA
abundance: few
CDR3aa: CASSLASRETQYF
CDR3nt: TGCGCCAGCAGCTTGGCGTCGAGGGAGACCCAGTACTTC

j_gene: TRBJ1-2
v_gene: TRBV6-6
d_gene: TRBD1
abundance: once
CDR3aa: CASTPGTGLGGYTF
CDR3nt: TGTGCCAGCACCCCCGGGACAGGGTTAGGTGGCTACACCTTC

j_gene: TRBJ2-7
v_gene: TRBV7-7
d_gene: NA
abundance: NA
CDR3aa: CASSPPGADEQYF
CDR3nt: TGTGCCAGCAGCCCCCCGGGGGCGGACGAGCAGTACTTC

j_gene: TRBJ2-1
v_gene: TRBV18
d_gene: NA
abundance: NA
CDR3aa: CASSPERTVPYNEQFF
CDR3nt: TGTGCCAGCTCACCAGAAAGGACAGTACCTTACAATGAGCAGTTCTTC

j_gene: TRBJ1-2
v_gene: TRBV28
d_gene: TRBD1
abundance: NA
CDR3aa: CASSLLGGGGYTF
CDR3nt: TGTGCCAGCAGTCTACTAGGGGGCGGAGGCTACACCTTC

j_gene: TRBJ1-1
v_gene: TRBV19
d_gene: NA
abundance: NA
CDR3aa: CASSIDRRSEAFF
CDR3nt: TGTGCCAGTAGTATAGATCGACGTTCCGAAGCTTTCTTT

j_gene: TRBJ2-5
v_gene: TRBV15
d_gene: TRBD2
abundance: NA
CDR3aa: CATSRRLAGGGETQYF
CDR3nt: TGTGCCACCAGCAGACGACTAGCGGGAGGGGGAGAGACCCAGTACTTC

j_gene: TRBJ1-2
v_gene: TRBV6-1
d_gene: NA
abundance: NA
CDR3aa: CASRGGQNANGYTF
CDR3nt: TGTGCCAGCAGGGGCGGACAGAACGCTAATGGCTACACCTTC

j_gene: TRBJ2-1
v_gene: TRBV4-1
d_gene: TRBD2
abundance: NA
CDR3aa: CASSQDGGLAGDNEQFF
CDR3nt: TGCGCCAGCAGCCAAGATGGTGGACTAGCGGGAGATAATGAGCAGTTCTTC

j_gene: TRBJ1-4
v_gene: TRBV5-5
d_gene: NA
abundance: NA
CDR3aa: CASSFSGANEKLFF
CDR3nt: TGTGCCAGCAGCTTTTCCGGGGCCAATGAAAAACTGTTTTTT

j_gene: TRBJ2-5
v_gene: TRBV2
d_gene: NA
abundance: NA
CDR3aa: CASSPGQIQETQYF
CDR3nt: TGTGCCAGCAGCCCCGGACAGATTCAAGAGACCCAGTACTTC

j_gene: TRBJ1-1
v_gene: TRBV29-1
d_gene: TRBD1
abundance: NA
CDR3aa: CSARGTGRNTEAFF
CDR3nt: TGCAGCGCACGCGGGACAGGGCGGAACACTGAAGCTTTCTTT